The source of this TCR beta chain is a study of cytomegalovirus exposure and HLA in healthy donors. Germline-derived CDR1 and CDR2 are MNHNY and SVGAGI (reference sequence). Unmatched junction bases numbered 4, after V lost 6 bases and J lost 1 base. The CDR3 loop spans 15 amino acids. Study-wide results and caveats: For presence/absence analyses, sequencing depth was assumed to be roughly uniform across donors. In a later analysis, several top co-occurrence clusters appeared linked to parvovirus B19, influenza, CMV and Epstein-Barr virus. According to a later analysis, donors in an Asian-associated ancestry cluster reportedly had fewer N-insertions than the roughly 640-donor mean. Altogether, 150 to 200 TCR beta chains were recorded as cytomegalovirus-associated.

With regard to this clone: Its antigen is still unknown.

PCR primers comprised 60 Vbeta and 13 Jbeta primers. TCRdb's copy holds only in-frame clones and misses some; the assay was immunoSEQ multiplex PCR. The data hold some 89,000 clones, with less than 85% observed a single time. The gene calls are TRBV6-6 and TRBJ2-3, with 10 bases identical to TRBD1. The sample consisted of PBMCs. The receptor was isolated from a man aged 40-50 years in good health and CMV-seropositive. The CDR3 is CASRPGQGGTDTQYF. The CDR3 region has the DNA TGTGCCAGCAGGCCTGGACAGGGGGGCACAGATACGCAGTATTTT.